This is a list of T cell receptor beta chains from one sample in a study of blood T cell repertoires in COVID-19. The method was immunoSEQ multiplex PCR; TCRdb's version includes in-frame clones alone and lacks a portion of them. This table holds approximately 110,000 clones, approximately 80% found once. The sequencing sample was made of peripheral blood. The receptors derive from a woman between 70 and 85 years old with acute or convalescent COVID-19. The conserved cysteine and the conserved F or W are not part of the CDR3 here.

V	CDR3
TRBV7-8	ASSLVPQGSTGELF
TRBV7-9	ASSFLSTGNQPQH
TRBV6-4	ASTPRRLRGRRGNQPQH
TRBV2	ASGYRGNYEKLF
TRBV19	ASRLEDRFNEKLF
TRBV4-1	ASAGTGITGELF
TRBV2	ASSGLLAGEFSTDTQY
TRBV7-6	ASSLELDRFNEQF
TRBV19	ASSEFRDREEAF
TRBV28	ASSLLAGGPRAGELF
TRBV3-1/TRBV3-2	ASSHSGDRANSPLH
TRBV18	ASSLGGNTGELF
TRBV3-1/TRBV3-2	ASSTPSGLYEQY
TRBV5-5	ASSLIQGANSPLH
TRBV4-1	ASSQEPAGVSNQPQH
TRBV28	ASLTGTGNTIY
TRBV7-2	ASSQEGAGGNTIY
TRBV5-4	ASSKRGSPYEQY
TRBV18	ASSPSGVQNEKLF
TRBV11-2	ASSFVSPGQGRSEAF
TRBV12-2	ASRFCSCTDTQY
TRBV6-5	ASQREQADTQY
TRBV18	ASSTSGGLDTQY
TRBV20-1	SASYRTGRTGELF
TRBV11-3	ASSPTGLGEKLF
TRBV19	ASSSGRAEFVYNEQF
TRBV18	ASSPPRLAGSSDTQY
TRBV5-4	ASGPTGGYNSPLH
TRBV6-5	ASSLGPSGFETQY
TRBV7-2	ASSQWEKRTEAF
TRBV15	ATSRDPGQGSNQPQH
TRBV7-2	ASSSLRTGLNNEQF
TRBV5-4	ASSLQGTSGNTIY